This entry is about one T cell receptor beta chain. Its antigen target is currently unknown. Its ends do not fully match the called genes, so a read error is possible. From the germline V gene, CDR1 is SGHDN and CDR2 is FVKESK. Inclusive of the bounding cysteine and phenylalanine, the CDR3 is 15 residues long. Only the CDR3 DNA stays, 45 bases, in frame from base 1. To sequence the TCRbeta CDR3 region, genomic DNA was isolated from the sorted cells. The immunoSEQ Assay was used for sequencing of TCRbeta CDR3 regions. TCRdb mirrors the immuneACCESS table, restricted to in-frame sequences. Some clones are absent from its copies; in checked studies, under half trace to an unresolved V gene, and the reason for the others is unknown. Across this sample there are around 13,000 clones, with 75% to 85% seen only once. The top ten constitute under 55% of the sample. The trial excluded patients who had a history of autoimmune disease or who were on systemic immunosuppression. Peripheral blood for TCR sequencing was collected from all dose cohorts at baseline, on cycle 4 day 1, and on cycle 7 day 1. Samples came from an open-label, multicenter, first-in-human phase I dose-escalation trial of ivuxolimab. Adults with locally advanced or metastatic melanoma, renal cell, hepatocellular, or head and neck squamous cell carcinoma were enrolled in the trial. Before TCR sequencing, CD4+ and CD8+ T cells were separately sorted from peripheral blood.

This record belongs to a study of OX40 agonist ivuxolimab in advanced cancers. Regarding the study in general: Ivuxolimab, which targeted the costimulatory receptor OX40 (CD134), was an agonistic, fully human IgG2 monoclonal antibody. Intravenous ivuxolimab was administered to patients every 2 weeks at six dose levels: 0.01, 0.1, 0.3, 1.5, 3 and 10 mg/kg. Of the 52 patients in dose escalation, 19 had hepatocellular carcinoma, some 15 had melanoma, 9 had renal cell carcinoma and 9 had head and neck cancer. A male proportion of approximately 83% and a mean age of about 60 years, ranging from 23 to 79, were recorded for the dose-escalation cohort. Prior anti-PD-1, anti-PD-L1 or anti-CTLA-4 therapy was permitted, and checkpoint inhibitors had been received by approximately 39% of dose-escalation patients. Partial responses occurred in three dose-escalation patients, of whom one had hepatocellular carcinoma and two had cutaneous melanoma. The purpose of peripheral TCRbeta sequencing was to test whether ivuxolimab changed TCR sequence diversity and led to clonal T-cell expansion. The paper covers the monotherapy dose-escalation part of the phase I ivuxolimab trial, which included N of about 56 patients. The research as a whole found: Low levels of normalized T-cell clonal expansion were also seen in some patients who did not respond. Clonal expansion of both CD4+ and CD8+ blood T cells was observed from baseline to week 6 at doses 0.1 to 3.0 mg/kg. Which antigens the clonally expanded peripheral T cells were specific for was not determined. After ivuxolimab, expanded clones were on average more numerous among CD8+ T cells than among CD4+ T cells. In the 0.1-3.0 mg/kg groups, partial responders were among the patients with the lowest normalized peripheral clonal expansion, particularly in CD8+ T cells.

The receptor was isolated from an adult with an advanced solid tumor such as melanoma, head and neck, liver or kidney cancer. Sample: CD4+ or CD8+ T cells sorted from blood, taken in a trial of the OX40 agonist ivuxolimab. The sequence links TRBV14 to TRBJ2-5, and 7 bases in between align with TRBD2. The DNA is TGCGCCAGCAGCCAAGATCCGGGGGGATGGGGGACCCAGTACTTC. It encodes CASSQDPGGWGTQYF.